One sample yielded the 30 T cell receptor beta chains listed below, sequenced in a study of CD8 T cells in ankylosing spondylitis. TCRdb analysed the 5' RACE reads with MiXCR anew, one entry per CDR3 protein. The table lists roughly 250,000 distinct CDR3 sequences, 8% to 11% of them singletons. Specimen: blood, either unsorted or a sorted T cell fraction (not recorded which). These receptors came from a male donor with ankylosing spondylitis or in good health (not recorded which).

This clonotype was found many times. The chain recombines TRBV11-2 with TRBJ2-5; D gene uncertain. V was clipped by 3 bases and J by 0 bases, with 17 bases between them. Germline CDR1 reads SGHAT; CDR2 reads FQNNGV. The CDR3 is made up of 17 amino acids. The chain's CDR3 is CASSFPTVGMDQETQYF. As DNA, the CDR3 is TGTGCCAGCAGCTTCCCAACTGTGGGGATGGACCAAGAGACCCAGTACTTC.

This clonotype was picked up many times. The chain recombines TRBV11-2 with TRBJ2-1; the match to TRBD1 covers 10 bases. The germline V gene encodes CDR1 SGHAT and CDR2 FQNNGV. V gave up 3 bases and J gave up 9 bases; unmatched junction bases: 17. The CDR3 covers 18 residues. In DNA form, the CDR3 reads TGTGCCAGCAGCTTGACCGGACCGGGACAGGGGAACTCGCGTGAGCAGTTCTTC. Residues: CASSLTGPGQGNSREQFF.

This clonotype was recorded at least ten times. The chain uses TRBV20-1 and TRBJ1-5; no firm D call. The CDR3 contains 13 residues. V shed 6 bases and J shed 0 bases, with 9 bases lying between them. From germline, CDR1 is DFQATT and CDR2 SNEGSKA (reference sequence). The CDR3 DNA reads TGCAGTGCCCATGCCAGTAGCAATCAGCCCCAGCATTTT. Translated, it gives CSAHASSNQPQHF.

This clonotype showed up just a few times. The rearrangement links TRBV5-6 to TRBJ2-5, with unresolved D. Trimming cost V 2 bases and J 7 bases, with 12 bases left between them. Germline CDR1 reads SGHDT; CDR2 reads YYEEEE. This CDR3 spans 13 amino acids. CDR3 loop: CASSFGRTGTQYF. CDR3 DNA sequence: TGTGCCAGCAGCTTCGGCAGGACCGGGACCCAGTACTTC.

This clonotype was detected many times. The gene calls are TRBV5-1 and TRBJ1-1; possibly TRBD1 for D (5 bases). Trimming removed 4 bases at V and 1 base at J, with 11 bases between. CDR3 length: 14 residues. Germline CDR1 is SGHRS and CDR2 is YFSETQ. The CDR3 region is CASSKQDKNTEAFF. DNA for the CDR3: TGCGCCAGCAGCAAACAGGACAAGAACACTGAAGCTTTCTTT.

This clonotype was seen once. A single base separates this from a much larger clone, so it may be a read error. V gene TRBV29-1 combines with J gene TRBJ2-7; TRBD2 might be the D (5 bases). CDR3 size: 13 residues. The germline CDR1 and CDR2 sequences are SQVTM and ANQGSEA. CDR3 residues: CSVNGIYSYEKYF. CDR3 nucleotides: TGCAGCGTTAACGGGATCTACTCCTACGAGAAGTACTTC.

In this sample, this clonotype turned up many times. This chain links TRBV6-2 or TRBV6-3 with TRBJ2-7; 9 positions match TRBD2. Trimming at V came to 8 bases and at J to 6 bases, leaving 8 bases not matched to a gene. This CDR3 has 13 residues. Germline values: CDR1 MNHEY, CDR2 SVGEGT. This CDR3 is CASEFGGRGEQYF. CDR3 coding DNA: TGTGCCAGCGAATTCGGCGGGAGGGGCGAGCAGTACTTC.

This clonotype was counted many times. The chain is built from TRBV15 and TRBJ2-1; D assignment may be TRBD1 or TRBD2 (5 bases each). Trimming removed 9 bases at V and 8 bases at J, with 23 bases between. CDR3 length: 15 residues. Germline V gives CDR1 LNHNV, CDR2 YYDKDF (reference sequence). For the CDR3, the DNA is TGTGCCACTAACGGGGACCCTCCTAAAAAGGATGAGCAGTTCTTC. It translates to CATNGDPPKKDEQFF.

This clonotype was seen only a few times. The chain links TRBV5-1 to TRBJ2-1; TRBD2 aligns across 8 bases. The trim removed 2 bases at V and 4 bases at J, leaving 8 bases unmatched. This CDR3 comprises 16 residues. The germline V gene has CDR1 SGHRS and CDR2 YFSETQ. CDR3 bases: TGCGCCAGCAGCTTCATCCAGCGGGGGACATACAATGAGCAGTTCTTC. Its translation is CASSFIQRGTYNEQFF.

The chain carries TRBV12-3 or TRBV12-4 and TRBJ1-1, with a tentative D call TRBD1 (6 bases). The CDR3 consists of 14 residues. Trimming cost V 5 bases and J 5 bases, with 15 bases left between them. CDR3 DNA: TGTGCCAGCAGTCCAAGGGGGGGCTCGACTGAAGCTTTCTTT. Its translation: CASSPRGGSTEAFF.

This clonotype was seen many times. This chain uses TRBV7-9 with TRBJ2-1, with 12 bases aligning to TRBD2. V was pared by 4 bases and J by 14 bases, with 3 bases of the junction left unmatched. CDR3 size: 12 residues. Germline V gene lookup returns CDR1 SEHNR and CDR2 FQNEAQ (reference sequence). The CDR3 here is CASSWTSGDKFF. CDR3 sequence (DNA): TGTGCCAGCAGCTGGACTAGCGGGGACAAGTTCTTC. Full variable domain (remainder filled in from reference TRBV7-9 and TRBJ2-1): DTGVSQNPRHKITKRGQNVTFRCDPISEHNRLYWYRQTLGQGPEFLTYFQNEAQLEKSRLLSDRFSAERPKGSFSTLEIQRTEQGDSAMYLCASSWTSGDKFFGPGTRLTVL.

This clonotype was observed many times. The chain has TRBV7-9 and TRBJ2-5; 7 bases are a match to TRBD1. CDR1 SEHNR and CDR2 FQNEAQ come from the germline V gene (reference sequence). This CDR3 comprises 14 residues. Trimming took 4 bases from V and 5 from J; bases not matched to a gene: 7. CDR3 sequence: CASSSDRALETQYF. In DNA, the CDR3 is TGTGCCAGCAGCTCTGACAGGGCCCTGGAGACCCAGTACTTC.

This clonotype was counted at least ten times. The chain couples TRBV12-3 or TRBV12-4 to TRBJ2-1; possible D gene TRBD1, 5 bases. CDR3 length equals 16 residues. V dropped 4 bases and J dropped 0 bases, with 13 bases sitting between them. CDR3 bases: TGTGCCAGCAGTTCGTGGGGCGGCTACTCCTACAATGAGCAGTTCTTC. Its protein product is CASSSWGGYSYNEQFF.

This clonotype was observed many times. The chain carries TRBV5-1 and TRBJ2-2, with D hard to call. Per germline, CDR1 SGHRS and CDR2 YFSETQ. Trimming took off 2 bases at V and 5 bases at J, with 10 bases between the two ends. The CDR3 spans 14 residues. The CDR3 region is CASSFIKGTGELFF. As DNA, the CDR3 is TGCGCCAGCAGCTTTATTAAGGGAACCGGGGAGCTGTTTTTT.

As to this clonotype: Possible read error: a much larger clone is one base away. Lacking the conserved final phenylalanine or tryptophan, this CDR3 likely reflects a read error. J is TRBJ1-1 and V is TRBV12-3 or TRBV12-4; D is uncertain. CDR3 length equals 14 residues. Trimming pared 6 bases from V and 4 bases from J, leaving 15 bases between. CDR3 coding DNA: TGTGCCAGCAGCCCGGGTGCATCAGGCACTGAAGCTTTCTCT. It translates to CASSPGASGTEAFS.

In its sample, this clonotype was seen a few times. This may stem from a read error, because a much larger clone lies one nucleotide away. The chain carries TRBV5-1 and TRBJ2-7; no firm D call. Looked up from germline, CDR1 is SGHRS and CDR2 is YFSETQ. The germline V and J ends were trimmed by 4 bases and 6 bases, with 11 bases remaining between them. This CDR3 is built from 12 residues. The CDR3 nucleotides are TGCGCCAGCAGCCTCCGACCCTGCGAGCAGTACTTC. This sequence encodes CASSLRPCEQYF.

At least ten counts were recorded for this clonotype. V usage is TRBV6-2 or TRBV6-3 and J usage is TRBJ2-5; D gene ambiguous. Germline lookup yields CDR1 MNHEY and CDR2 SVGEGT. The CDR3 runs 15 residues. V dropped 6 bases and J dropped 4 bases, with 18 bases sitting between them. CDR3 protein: CASRSRAPVSETQYF. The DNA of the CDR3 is TGTGCCAGCAGGTCCCGGGCCCCGGTGTCAGAGACCCAGTACTTC.

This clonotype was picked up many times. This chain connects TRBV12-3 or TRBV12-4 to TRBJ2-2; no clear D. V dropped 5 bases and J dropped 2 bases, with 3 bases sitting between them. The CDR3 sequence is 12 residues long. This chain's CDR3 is CASSPNTGELFF. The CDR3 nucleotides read TGTGCCAGCAGTCCCAACACCGGGGAGCTGTTTTTT.

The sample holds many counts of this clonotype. The CDR3 DNA reads as TGCGCCAGCAGCCAAACGGGGGACGGTGGAAACATTCAGTACTTC. This codes for CASSQTGDGGNIQYF. The chain carries TRBV4-1 and TRBJ2-4, with a tentative D call TRBD2 (6 bases). Germline-derived CDR1 and CDR2 are MGHRA and YSYEKL. The CDR3 contains 15 residues. V lost 2 bases and J lost 6, with 14 bases in between.

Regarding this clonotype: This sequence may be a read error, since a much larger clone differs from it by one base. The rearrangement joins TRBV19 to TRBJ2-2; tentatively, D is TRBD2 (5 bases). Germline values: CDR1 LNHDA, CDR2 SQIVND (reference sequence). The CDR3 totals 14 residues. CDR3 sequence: CANSITGYTGELFF. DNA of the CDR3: TGTGCCAATAGTATTACGGGGTACACCGGGGAGCTGTTTTTT.

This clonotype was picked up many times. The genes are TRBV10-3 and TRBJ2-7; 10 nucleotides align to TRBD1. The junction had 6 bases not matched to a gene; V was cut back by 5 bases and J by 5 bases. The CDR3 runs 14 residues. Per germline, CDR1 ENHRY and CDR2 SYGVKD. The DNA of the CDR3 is TGTGCCATCAGTTTAGGGACAGGGGCGAACGAGCAGTACTTC. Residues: CAISLGTGANEQYF.

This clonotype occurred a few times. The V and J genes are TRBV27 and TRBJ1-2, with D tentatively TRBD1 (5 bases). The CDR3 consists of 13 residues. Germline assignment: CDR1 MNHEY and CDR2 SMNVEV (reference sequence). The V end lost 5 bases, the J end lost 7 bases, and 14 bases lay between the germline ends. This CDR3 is CASSPQGTGGYTF. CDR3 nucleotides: TGTGCCAGCAGTCCTCAGGGCACGGGTGGCTACACCTTC.

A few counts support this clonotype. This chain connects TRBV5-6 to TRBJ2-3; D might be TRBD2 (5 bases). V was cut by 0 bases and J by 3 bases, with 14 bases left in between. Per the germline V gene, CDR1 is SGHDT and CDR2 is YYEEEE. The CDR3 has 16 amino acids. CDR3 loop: CASSLGADGVTDTQYF. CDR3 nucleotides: TGTGCCAGCAGCTTGGGAGCGGACGGGGTTACAGATACGCAGTATTTT.

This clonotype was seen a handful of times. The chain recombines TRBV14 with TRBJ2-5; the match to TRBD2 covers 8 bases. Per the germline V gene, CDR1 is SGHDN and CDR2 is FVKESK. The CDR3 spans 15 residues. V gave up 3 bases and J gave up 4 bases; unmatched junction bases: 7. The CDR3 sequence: CASSHLGLAGETQYF. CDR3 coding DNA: TGTGCCAGCAGCCACCTCGGACTAGCTGGAGAGACCCAGTACTTC.

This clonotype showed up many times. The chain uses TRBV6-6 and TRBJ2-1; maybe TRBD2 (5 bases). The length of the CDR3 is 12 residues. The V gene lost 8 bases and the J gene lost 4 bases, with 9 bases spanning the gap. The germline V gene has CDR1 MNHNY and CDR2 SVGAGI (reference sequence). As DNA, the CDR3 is TGTGCCAGCGGCGGGCTATACAATGAGCAGTTCTTC. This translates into CASGGLYNEQFF.

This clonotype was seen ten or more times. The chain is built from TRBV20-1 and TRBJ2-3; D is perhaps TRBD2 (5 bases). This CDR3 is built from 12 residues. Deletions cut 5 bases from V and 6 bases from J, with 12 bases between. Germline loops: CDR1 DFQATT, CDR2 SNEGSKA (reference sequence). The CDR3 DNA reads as TGCAGTGCTTCCACACCGGGGGATACGCAGTATTTT. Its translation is CSASTPGDTQYF.

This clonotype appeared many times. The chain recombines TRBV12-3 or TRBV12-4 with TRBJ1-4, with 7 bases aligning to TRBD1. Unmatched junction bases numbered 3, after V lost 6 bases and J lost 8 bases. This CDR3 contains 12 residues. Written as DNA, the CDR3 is TGTGCCAGCAGGAAGGGGGCGGAAAAACTGTTTTTT. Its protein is CASRKGAEKLFF.

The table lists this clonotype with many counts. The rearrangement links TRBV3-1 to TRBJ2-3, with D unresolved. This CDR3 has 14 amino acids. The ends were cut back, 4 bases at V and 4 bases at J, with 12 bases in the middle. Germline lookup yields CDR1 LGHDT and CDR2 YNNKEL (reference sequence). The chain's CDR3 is CASSRRTASDTQYF. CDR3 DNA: TGTGCCAGCAGCCGGAGAACAGCTTCAGATACGCAGTATTTT.

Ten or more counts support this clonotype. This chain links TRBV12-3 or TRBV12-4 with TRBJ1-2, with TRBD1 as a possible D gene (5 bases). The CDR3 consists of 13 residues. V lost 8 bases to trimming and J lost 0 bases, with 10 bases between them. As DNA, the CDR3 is TGTGCCAGCGGGGACCTTACTAACTATGGCTACACCTTC. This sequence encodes CASGDLTNYGYTF.

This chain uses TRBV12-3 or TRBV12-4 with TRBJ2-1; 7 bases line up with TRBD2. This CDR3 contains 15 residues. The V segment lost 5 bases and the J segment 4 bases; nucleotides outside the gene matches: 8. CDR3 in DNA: TGTGCCAGCAGTCCCCGTTCTAGCGGATACAATGAGCAGTTCTTC. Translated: CASSPRSSGYNEQFF.